A selection of T cell receptor beta chains follows, all from one sample in a study of blood T cell repertoires in COVID-19. Measured with immunoSEQ multiplex PCR; TCRdb has only the in-frame clones, and not every one. This sample has 150,000 to 200,000 clones, with 82% found just once. Input material: peripheral blood. The source is a woman at least 80 years old with active or convalescent COVID-19. Each CDR3 is given with its conserved first and last residue. A D gene is named only where the DNA matches it firmly. Size is omitted from some rows. Given values are once, few, many or a class for expanded clones.

J gene | V gene | D gene | clone size | CDR3 DNA | CDR3 protein
TRBJ1-2 | TRBV6-5 | - | - | TGTGCCAGCAGTTACGCCTCGGGGGGGAGTGACTATGGCTACACCTTC | CASSYASGGSDYGYTF
TRBJ2-1 | TRBV28 | - | few | TGTGCCAGCAGTCAGGCCGGTATCCCCTACAATGAGCAGTTCTTC | CASSQAGIPYNEQFF
TRBJ2-1 | TRBV6-5 | - | once | TGTGCCAGCAGTTATAAGGCGGGTAAAGATGAGCAGTTCTTC | CASSYKAGKDEQFF
TRBJ1-2 | TRBV2 | - | once | TGTGCCAGTAGTGAGTTAGTTCGGTATGGCTACACCTTC | CASSELVRYGYTF
TRBJ1-2 | TRBV6-5 | TRBD1 | - | TGTGCCAGCACCCAGGGACAGATCCTTAACTATGGCTACACCTTC | CASTQGQILNYGYTF
TRBJ2-3 | TRBV6-1 | TRBD2 | - | TGTGCCAGCAGTGAAGGGGCGTCTAGCGGCAGCACAGATACGCAGTATTTT | CASSEGASSGSTDTQYF
TRBJ2-2 | TRBV7-3 | - | - | TGTGCCAGCAGCTTAAGCCGGAGAACCGGGGAGCTGTTTTTT | CASSLSRRTGELFF
TRBJ1-2 | TRBV2 | - | once | TGTGCCAGTGGACTGGACTATGGCTACACCTTC | CASGLDYGYTF
TRBJ1-4 | TRBV10-3 | TRBD1 | few | TGTGCCATCAGCCGGGACAGGGGGAATGAAAAACTGTTTTTT | CAISRDRGNEKLFF
TRBJ1-2 | TRBV19 | - | - | TGTGCCAGTAGTATAGCGGCGGGTAGGAACTATGGCTACACCTTC | CASSIAAGRNYGYTF
TRBJ1-2 | TRBV6-5 | TRBD1 | - | TGTGCCAGCAGTTACCGGCTGGACAGGAGTTATGGCTACACCTTC | CASSYRLDRSYGYTF
TRBJ2-3 | TRBV7-9 | - | - | TGTGCCAGCAAATTAGGCACAGATACGCAGTATTTT | CASKLGTDTQYF
TRBJ1-4 | TRBV12-3/TRBV12-4 | - | - | TGTGCCAGCAGTTTAGGCGTCGGGAAACTGTTTTTT | CASSLGVGKLFF
TRBJ1-5 | TRBV27 | - | - | TGTGCCAGCAGTTTAAACGGGGATAGCAATCAGCCCCAGCATTTT | CASSLNGDSNQPQHF
TRBJ1-1 | TRBV2 | - | - | TGTGCCAGCAGCCAAAGGGAGGGGAGGGCTTTCTTT | CASSQREGRAFF
TRBJ1-2 | TRBV5-1 | TRBD1 | - | TGCGCCAGCAGCTTGTCCGGGACAGGGAGTAATGGCTACACCTTC | CASSLSGTGSNGYTF
TRBJ1-1 | TRBV5-1 | - | few | TGCGCCAGCCGTGCACAGGGCCCGAACACTGAAGCTTTCTTT | CASRAQGPNTEAFF
TRBJ2-1 | TRBV6-5 | - | once | TGTGCCAGCAGCCAACCGGGAATTTCTTACAATGAGCAGTTCTTC | CASSQPGISYNEQFF
TRBJ1-1 | TRBV5-1 | - | - | TGCGCCAGCAGCTTTGGACGGGGGGAGATGAACACTGAAGCTTTCTTT | CASSFGRGEMNTEAFF
TRBJ1-1 | TRBV9 | - | - | TGTGCCAGCAGCCTCCGAACAGGTATGAACACTGAAGCTTTCTTT | CASSLRTGMNTEAFF
TRBJ2-1 | TRBV5-1 | - | - | TGCGCCAGCAGCCAAGACTCGGGGAAAAGCTCCTACAATGAGCAGTTCTTC | CASSQDSGKSSYNEQFF
TRBJ2-3 | TRBV28 | - | - | TGTGCCAGCAGTCGCGCTAGGGCAGGGGGCACAGATACGCAGTATTTT | CASSRARAGGTDTQYF
TRBJ1-4 | TRBV28 | TRBD1 | - | TGTGCCAGCAGTTCACAGGGGGTTAATGAAAAACTGTTTTTT | CASSSQGVNEKLFF
TRBJ2-5 | TRBV27 | - | few | TGTGCCAGCAGTAGTCTAACAGTTCAAGAGACCCAGTACTTC | CASSSLTVQETQYF
TRBJ1-5 | TRBV9 | - | - | TGTGCCAGCAGCGGGGGGGTTTCCTTTCAGCCCCAGCATTTT | CASSGGVSFQPQHF
TRBJ1-4 | TRBV6-5 | - | once | TGTGCCAGCAGTTCATCGTCGTCCAGGGGCACCCGAAGGTTTTTT | CASSSSSSRGTRRFF
TRBJ2-5 | TRBV28 | - | - | TGTGCCAGCACCCCCCGGGGAGAGACCCAGTACTTC | CASTPRGETQYF
TRBJ1-3 | TRBV5-6 | - | few | TGTGCCAGCAGCTTGGGAAGCCGAAACACCATATATTTT | CASSLGSRNTIYF
TRBJ2-4 | TRBV12-2 | - | - | TGTGCAAGTAGGGCCCGCCGCATTCGGGACAGGGTCCAAAACATTCAGTACTTC | CASRARRIRDRVQNIQYF
TRBJ2-1 | TRBV30 | - | - | TGTGCCTGGAGTGTAAACGGGTTGGGTAATGAGCAGTTCTTC | CAWSVNGLGNEQFF
TRBJ2-7 | TRBV12-3/TRBV12-4 | TRBD1 | - | TGTGCCAGCAGACCAACAGGGGGCCACGAGCAGTACTTC | CASRPTGGHEQYF
TRBJ2-1 | TRBV7-3 | - | - | TGTGCCAGCAGGCCGTGGATTCAGAGGGCATGTGAGCAGTTCTTC | CASRPWIQRACEQFF
TRBJ1-6 | TRBV20-1 | - | - | TGCAGTGCTAGTACAGGGTTCGCCCTGAGCTCCTATAATTCACCCCTCCACTTT | CSASTGFALSSYNSPLHF
TRBJ1-3 | TRBV9 | - | - | TGTGCCAGCAGCGCCAGGGACTCTGGAAACACCATATATTTT | CASSARDSGNTIYF
TRBJ2-1 | TRBV19 | TRBD2 | - | TGTGCCAGTAGTATCGGACTAGCGGGGAAGCAGTTCTTC | CASSIGLAGKQFF
TRBJ2-7 | TRBV5-1 | - | few | TGCGCCAGCAGCCCCCCCCGCTCCTACGAGCAGTACTTC | CASSPPRSYEQYF
TRBJ2-1 | TRBV19 | - | - | TGTGCCAGTACCCAGAGGCCTGGGAGGAACTACAATGAGCAGTTCTTC | CASTQRPGRNYNEQFF
TRBJ2-2 | TRBV5-1 | - | few | TGCGCCAGCAGCTTTTTTAGACAGCGGAACACCGGGGAGCTGTTTTTT | CASSFFRQRNTGELFF
TRBJ2-3 | TRBV5-4 | TRBD2 | - | TGTGCCAGCAGCTCTACTAGCGGGAGCACAGATACGCAGTATTTT | CASSSTSGSTDTQYF
TRBJ2-3 | TRBV6-5 | TRBD2 | - | TGTGCCAGCAGCCTCGGACTAGCGAACACAGATACGCAGTATTTT | CASSLGLANTDTQYF
TRBJ2-7 | TRBV11-1 | TRBD1 | - | TGTGCCAGCAGCCGAGGACAGGGGGGATCCTACGAGCAGTACTTC | CASSRGQGGSYEQYF
TRBJ1-1 | TRBV7-6 | - | - | TGTGCCAGCAGTTCCGACAGCAACACTGAAGCTTTCTTT | CASSSDSNTEAFF
TRBJ2-1 | TRBV10-1 | TRBD2 | few | TGCGCCAGCAGTGATGGGGGACTAGCGGGAGGTTTCTACAATGAGCAGTTCTTC | CASSDGGLAGGFYNEQFF
TRBJ1-2 | TRBV12-3/TRBV12-4 | - | - | TGTGCCAGCAGTATCTACTATGGCTACACCTTC | CASSIYYGYTF
TRBJ1-3 | TRBV9 | TRBD1 | - | TGTGCCAGCAGCTCCGGGACAGCTGGAAACACCATATATTTT | CASSSGTAGNTIYF
TRBJ1-1 | TRBV3-1/TRBV3-2 | - | - | TGTGCCAGCAGCCACCCGAGGGTCACCCACACTGAAGCTTTCTTT | CASSHPRVTHTEAFF
TRBJ2-5 | TRBV2 | - | - | TGTGCCAGCAGTGTTCGTAAGGGGGGGGTCAAAGAGACCCAGTACTTC | CASSVRKGGVKETQYF
TRBJ1-4 | TRBV18 | - | - | TGTGCCAGCTCGCCCGGGGGAACTAATGAAAAACTGTTTTTT | CASSPGGTNEKLFF
TRBJ2-2 | TRBV7-9 | TRBD2 | - | TGTGCCAGCAGCCTCCGACTAGCGGGAGGGGAGCTGTTTTTT | CASSLRLAGGELFF
TRBJ1-4 | TRBV4-1 | - | - | TGCGCCAGCAGCCAAGTTCCGCGACAGAATGAAAAACTGTTTTTT | CASSQVPRQNEKLFF
TRBJ1-6 | TRBV28 | TRBD1 | - | TGTGCCAGCAGGAGCGACAGGGTTGGTAATTCACCCCTCCACTTT | CASRSDRVGNSPLHF
TRBJ2-1 | TRBV18 | - | once | TGTGCCAGCTCACCACCCCCCCGCAGGGGGGAGAATGAGCAGTTCTTC | CASSPPPRRGENEQFF
TRBJ1-1 | TRBV6-5 | - | - | TGTGCCAGCAGTTCCCCGGTAATGAACACTGAAGCTTTCTTT | CASSSPVMNTEAFF
TRBJ2-1 | TRBV6-5 | - | few | TGTGCCAGCGAAAAACGGGAGCACAATGAGCAGTTCTTC | CASEKREHNEQFF